Here is one T cell receptor (beta chain) with its context. Its antigen remains unidentified. Base qualities are not at hand, and no much larger clone is one base apart. TCRbeta CDR3 regions were amplified from genomic DNA using the immunoSEQ Assay, a bias-controlled multiplex PCR. Per the source publication's procedure: The number of nucleated cells in each sample was estimated from the amplification of reference gene primers within the assay. Sequence reads were collapsed and filtered to measure the absolute abundance of every unique TCRbeta CDR3 rearrangement. For each sample, productive Simpson clonality was calculated as the square root of Simpson's diversity index over productive rearrangements. Entries here come from immuneACCESS through TCRdb and include only in-frame sequences with V and J called. Some clones fail to appear in such tables; in the studies checked, an unresolved V gene covers under half of the shortfall, and the cause of the remainder is unknown. V, J and clone size are taken as reported in that table, and D and trimming were inferred from the DNA itself. This sample comprises more than 80,000 clones, about 77% of them detected only once. Under 20% of the sample is in the top ten clones.

The germline V and J ends show losses of 3 bases and 3 bases respectively, and no gene match explains 8 bases of the junction. Taken from the germline V gene, the CDR1 and CDR2 loops are SGHRS and YFSETQ. Including cysteine and phenylalanine, the CDR3 has 16 amino acids. The only DNA kept is the CDR3, 48 bases in frame from the first base. The record originates from a study of blood T cell repertoires in COVID-19 (TCRdb year 2020). With respect to the entire study: Samples from collaborators originated in the United States, Italy and Spain and spanned both the acute and convalescent phases of COVID-19. Deeply sampled blood TCRbeta repertoires from subjects exposed to, actively infected with, or recovered from COVID-19 were included in the dataset. A freely available public database, intended as a resource for researchers studying the immune response to SARS-CoV-2, is where the repertoires were released. HLA class I and class II types, where available, came from metadata supplied by the sample provider rather than from assay-based typing. Nearly every sample came with metadata listing a de-identified subject ID, COVID-19 status, age in years and sex. The material from the prospective study consisted of cDNA or gDNA derived from T cells, B-cell-depleted T cells, or PBMCs. The samples were drawn from the first 160 participants of the ongoing ImmuneRACE study and from some 1,300 subjects provided by 6 global collaborators.

Collaborating institutions collected whole blood in K2EDTA tubes following their own protocols. For TCRbeta analysis, collaborators shipped samples as frozen whole blood, isolated PBMCs, or DNA extracted from either of those sample types. General findings and caveats noted by the study authors: The quantity of clinical and demographic metadata differed by source and by participant and was supplied without curation.

Sample: peripheral blood. The receptor was derived from a human donor in a cohort sampled during active COVID-19. The chain was built from TRBV5-1 and TRBJ2-2; 7 bases in the junction line up with TRBD1. The nucleotide sequence reads TGCGCCAGCAGCTCGACAGGGCTAGTAGACACCGGGGAGCTGTTTTTT. Its translation is CASSSTGLVDTGELFF. The variable domain in full, with residues beyond the CDR3 obtained from the reference TRBV5-1 and TRBJ2-2 genes, is KAGVTQTPRYLIKTRGQQVTLSCSPISGHRSVSWYQQTPGQGLQFLFEYFSETQRNKGNFPGRFSGRQFSNSRSEMNVSTLELGDSALYLCASSSTGLVDTGELFFGEGSRLTVL.